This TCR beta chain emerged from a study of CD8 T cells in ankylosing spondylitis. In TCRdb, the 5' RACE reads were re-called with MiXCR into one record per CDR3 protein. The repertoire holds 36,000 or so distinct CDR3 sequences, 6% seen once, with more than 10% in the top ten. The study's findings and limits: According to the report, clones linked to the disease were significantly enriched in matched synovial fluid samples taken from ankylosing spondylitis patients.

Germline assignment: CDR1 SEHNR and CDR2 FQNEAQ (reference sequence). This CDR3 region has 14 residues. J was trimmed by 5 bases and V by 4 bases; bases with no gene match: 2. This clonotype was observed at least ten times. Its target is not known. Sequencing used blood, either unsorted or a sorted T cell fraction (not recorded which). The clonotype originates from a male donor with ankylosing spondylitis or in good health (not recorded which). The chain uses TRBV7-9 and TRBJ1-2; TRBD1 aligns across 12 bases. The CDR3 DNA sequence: TGTGCCAGCAGCTCGGGACAGGGGGCTTATGGCTACACCTTC. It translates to CASSSGQGAYGYTF.